This T cell receptor beta chain was recorded in a study of response to subunit inactivated influenza vaccine. Study-wide results and caveats: Authors suggested seasonal influenza vaccinations each recruit few new T cells.

In TCRdb, the RT-PCR reads were re-called with MiXCR into one record per CDR3 protein. The sample holds fewer than 550,000 distinct CDR3 sequences, less than 30% seen once. Between the trimmed V and J ends, which lost 6 bases and 5 bases, there was a span of 13 bases. The length of the CDR3 is 13 residues. Comments on this clonotype: Its specificity is not known.

Specimen: CD4+ T cells sorted from PBMCs, collected about 5 days after vaccination. The chain carries TRBV12-3 or TRBV12-4 and TRBJ2-5; D is perhaps TRBD2 (6 bases). The TCR sequence derives from a man aged 50 or older who received an inactivated influenza vaccine. This CDR3 is CASRPGLLETQYF. The CDR3 DNA reads TGTGCCAGCAGACCGGGACTTCTCGAGACCCAGTACTTC.